This entry describes one T cell receptor beta chain. This clone's antigen is unknown. The input lacks base qualities; no much larger clone sits a single base away. Whole blood was collected in K2EDTA tubes by collaborating institutions according to the institutions' own protocols. Collaborator samples were shipped for TCRbeta analysis as frozen whole blood, isolated PBMCs, or DNA extracted from either sample type. This sample is part of a study of blood T cell repertoires in COVID-19 (dated by TCRdb to 2019 to 2021). For the study in its entirety: The collaborator samples originated in the United States, Italy and Spain and spanned the acute and convalescent phases of COVID-19. The material from the prospective study consisted of cDNA or gDNA derived from T cells, B-cell-depleted T cells, or PBMCs. Subjects who had been exposed to COVID-19, were actively infected with it, or had recovered from it provided the deeply sampled blood TCRbeta repertoires that made up the dataset. The repertoires were made available in a free public database intended to serve as a resource for research on the immune response to SARS-CoV-2. The samples were drawn from two sources: the first 160 participants of the ongoing ImmuneRACE study, and 1,200 or so subjects contributed by 6 global collaborators. A de-identified subject ID, COVID-19 status, age in years and sex were almost always included in the sample metadata. Where available, HLA class I and class II types were obtained from metadata supplied by the sample provider rather than from assay-based typing. Study-wide conclusions, independent of this receptor: The quantity of clinical and demographic metadata differed by source and by participant and was supplied without curation.

TCRbeta CDR3 regions were amplified from genomic DNA using the immunoSEQ Assay, a bias-controlled multiplex PCR. In the authors' own workflow: Within the assay, amplification of reference gene primers was used to estimate how many nucleated cells each sample contained. To quantify the absolute abundance of each unique TCRbeta CDR3 rearrangement, sequence reads were collapsed and filtered. For each sample, productive Simpson clonality was calculated as the square root of Simpson's diversity index across productive rearrangements. This immuneACCESS table, as held by TCRdb, lists in-frame sequences with V and J called but not all clones. Of the missing ones, under half trace to an unresolved V gene in checked studies; the others have no known cause. D and trimming were read from the DNA, whereas the V and J calls and clone size are those reported in that table. Across this sample there are roughly 60,000 clones, with roughly 82% seen only once. The ten largest account for approximately 5.6% of the sample.

Taken from cysteine to phenylalanine, the CDR3 has 13 residues. The sequence is cut down to CDR3 DNA, 39 bases in frame from base 1. Trimming accounts for 7 bases at V and 2 bases at J, while the number of junction bases matched to no gene is 4. The germline V gene supplies CDR1 MNHEY and CDR2 SVGAGI. This sequence was found in a woman between 55 and 75 years old with acute or convalescent COVID-19. The specimen was peripheral blood. The chain links TRBV6-5 with TRBJ1-2, with 7 central nucleotides matching TRBD1. The DNA reads TGTGCCAGCACCGACAGGGAGAACTATGGCTACACCTTC. Its protein product is CASTDRENYGYTF.